A selection of T cell receptor delta chains follows, all from one sample in a study of gamma-delta chains in newborns, infants, children. TCRdb re-processed the reads using CATT. The sample carries some 10,000 delta-chain clones, about 8.6% recorded once. The sequenced sample consisted of blood. These receptors were collected from a child who was a newborn, infant or young child, either healthy, febrile or measles-vaccinated (not recorded which). The CDR3 runs from the conserved cysteine through the conserved F or W. A D gene is named only where the DNA matches it firmly. Not every row has a clone size; where given, it reads once, few, many or a size class.

abundance	j_gene	d_gene	v_gene	CDR3nt	CDR3aa
NA	TRDJ2	TRDD3	TRAV38-2/DV8	TGTGCCGCTTGCTGGGGGGGTCCCTTGACAGCACAACTCTTCTTT	CAACWGGPLTAQLFF
few	TRDJ3	TRDD3	TRDV2	TGTGCCTGTGACACCAGCGGTCTGGGGGACACCCGAAGCGCCTGGGACACCCGACAGATGTTTTTC	CACDTSGLGDTRSAWDTRQMFF
few	TRDJ3	TRDD3	TRDV2	TGTGCCTGTGACACCCTACTGGGGGATACATCGAGCTCCTGGGACACCCGACAGATGTTTTTC	CACDTLLGDTSSSWDTRQMFF
NA	TRDJ1	TRDD3	TRDV2	TGTGCCTGTGACACCGTTGTGCTGGGGGATACGAGGTACACCGATAAACTCATCTTT	CACDTVVLGDTRYTDKLIF
NA	TRDJ1	TRDD3	TRDV2	TGTGCCTGTGACTTGGTAGGGGGGCCTGGGGGATACATTCCCTACACCGATAAACTCATCTTT	CACDLVGGPGGYIPYTDKLIF
few	TRDJ2	TRDD3	TRDV2	TGTGCCTGTGACACCGTAGGGATACGGGGGACAGCACGACTCTTCTTT	CACDTVGIRGTARLFF
NA	TRDJ1	TRDD3	TRDV2	TGTGCCTGTGACAAACTGGGGGATACTTCCACCGATAAACTCATCTTT	CACDKLGDTSTDKLIF
few	TRDJ1	TRDD3	TRDV2	TGTGCCTGTGACTCACTACTGGGGAAGACCGATAAACTCATCTTT	CACDSLLGKTDKLIF
few	TRDJ3	TRDD3	TRDV2	TGTGCCTGTGACACCGGGGGATATGGTTCCTGGGACACCCGACAGATGTTTTTC	CACDTGGYGSWDTRQMFF
NA	TRDJ3	NA	TRDV2	TGTGCCTGTGACACCGTGGGGGCCGACTCCTGGGACACCCGACAGATGTTTTTC	CACDTVGADSWDTRQMFF
NA	TRDJ1	NA	TRDV2	TGTGCCTGTGACACCCTCGGAGATCACAGGTACACCGATAAACTCATCTTT	CACDTLGDHRYTDKLIF
NA	TRDJ3	TRDD3	TRDV2	TGTGCCTGTGACACGGTACTGGGGGATACAGGCTCCTGGGACACCCGACAGATGTTTTTC	CACDTVLGDTGSWDTRQMFF
few	TRDJ1	TRDD3	TRDV2	TGTGCCTGTGACACTCTTGGGGGATACGGCGATAAACTCATCTTT	CACDTLGGYGDKLIF
few	TRDJ1	TRDD3	TRDV2	TGTGCCTGTGACACCGTCACTGGGGGGGGGAATGCCGATAAACTCATCTTT	CACDTVTGGGNADKLIF
few	TRDJ1	NA	TRDV2	TGTGCCTGTGACACCGTCCAGCGATTGTACACCGATAAACTCATCTTT	CACDTVQRLYTDKLIF
NA	TRDJ1	NA	TRDV2	TGTGCCTGTGACACGGTGAAGGCAAGGGGGACCGATAAACTCATCTTT	CACDTVKARGTDKLIF
few	TRDJ1	NA	TRDV2	TGTGCCTGTGACGCCACTTACTGGAAAACCGATAAACTCATCTTT	CACDATYWKTDKLIF
NA	TRDJ3	TRDD3	TRDV2	TGTGCCTGTGACAATACTGGGGGATACGGGGACACCCGACAGATGTTTTTC	CACDNTGGYGDTRQMFF
NA	TRDJ3	TRDD3	TRDV2	TGTGCCTGTGACAATACTGGGGGATACGACGGCTCCTGGGACACCCGACAGATGTTTTTC	CACDNTGGYDGSWDTRQMFF
NA	TRDJ1	TRDD3	TRDV2	TGTGCCTGTGACACCGTGGGGGATACATCGAGGACCGATAAACTCATCTTT	CACDTVGDTSRTDKLIF
few	TRDJ1	TRDD3	TRDV2	TGTGCCTGTGACACCGTTACTGGGGGACACTTGTACACCGATAAACTCATCTTT	CACDTVTGGHLYTDKLIF
NA	TRDJ1	NA	TRDV2	TGTGCCTGTGACACCCTGGCGGGGGACACCGATAAACTCATCTTT	CACDTLAGDTDKLIF
few	TRDJ1	TRDD3	TRDV2	TGTGCCTGTGACTCCCCGCTGGGGGATACCTATGAGACCGATAAACTCATCTTT	CACDSPLGDTYETDKLIF
few	TRDJ1	TRDD3	TRDV2	TGTGCCTGTGACACCGTCATGCTTACTGGGGGATACACCGTCACCGATAAACTCATCTTT	CACDTVMLTGGYTVTDKLIF
few	TRDJ1	TRDD3	TRDV2	TGTGCCTGTGACACCGTAAAATCGGAACAACTGGGGGATACGCGAGACACCGATAAACTCATCTTT	CACDTVKSEQLGDTRDTDKLIF
few	TRDJ1	TRDD3	TRDV2	TGTGCCTGTGACACGGTGGGGGATCAGGAGGCCGATAAACTCATCTTT	CACDTVGDQEADKLIF
NA	TRDJ1	TRDD3	TRDV2	TGTGCCTGTGACCCTCTACTGGGGGATACTAGGCTCATCTTT	CACDPLLGDTRLIF
NA	TRDJ1	NA	TRDV2	TGTGCCTGTGACACGGTGGGGGTCCTGGGCGATAAACTCATCTTT	CACDTVGVLGDKLIF